This T cell receptor beta chain is drawn from a study of identical twins. Broader study findings: For zero-insertion analyses, partial confounding could come from invariant MAIT and iNKT cells. For out-of-frame alpha sequences shared by twins, low generation probability was in excess. Insertions ran lower in abundant cord blood beta clonotypes, though not in memory repertoires.

Healthy Caucasians were all of the donors. Points on this clonotype: The antigen is unknown.

Using its own MiXCR run on the 5' RACE reads, TCRdb lists one record per CDR3 protein. The sample has around 1.7 million distinct CDR3 sequences; around 33% are singletons. The CDR3 loop spans 16 amino acids. The germline V and J ends were trimmed by 1 base and 0 bases, with 12 bases remaining between them. The germline CDR1 and CDR2 sequences are SEHNR and FQNEAQ (reference sequence). This TCR was sampled from a newborn girl in good health. The material sequenced was cord blood. The V call is TRBV7-9, the J call TRBJ1-1; a weak D match, TRBD1 (5 bases). The chain's CDR3 is CASSLGGTVMNTEAFF. The CDR3 DNA is TGTGCCAGCAGCTTAGGGGGGACGGTAATGAACACTGAAGCTTTCTTT.